This entry concerns a single T cell receptor beta chain. Its cognate antigen has yet to be identified. No base-level quality is on record; no much larger clone is a single base apart. The sample belongs to a study of cytomegalovirus exposure and HLA in healthy donors (dated by TCRdb to about 2017). In terms of the full investigation: In an earlier analysis of fewer than 750 of the donors, about 270 Gb of sequence data and 90 million to 130 million unique TCR beta sequences from about 190 million T cells were reported. An early release covering just under 650 HLA-typed donors comprised about 290 gigabases of sequencing data and about 90 million unique TCR sequences. Of the roughly 410 genotyped donors, roughly 76% were placed in the genetic ancestry cluster associated with self-reported Caucasian donors. The aim of the study was to test whether cataloging public T cell receptors could identify signatures of past pathogen exposure. The T cell repertoires of 666 subjects were profiled by immunosequencing and related to cytomegalovirus serostatus. Besides the first cohort of some 670 subjects, a separate validation cohort made up of 95 to 150 different subjects was used. To predict cytomegalovirus infection status, the study combined high-throughput TCR immunosequencing, statistical association of individual TCRs with disease status, and machine learning. In a later analysis, previously published TCR beta repertoires from fewer than 750 donors were re-analyzed and high-resolution HLA genotyping was added so that TCR occurrence patterns could be studied. In the later analysis, no new phenotypic data were used to find candidate immune exposures; instead, reliance was placed on TCR beta sequences and their occurrence across donors. In an earlier analysis of a few hundred of the donors, high-throughput TCR beta sequencing was used to judge whether each TCR beta V gene segment behaved as functional or pseudogenic. Donor age, sex, ethnicity and CMV serostatus were compiled together with the repertoire data. Genome-wide SNP genotypes for about 60% of the 666 donors were used in a later genetic analysis, which treated that subset as a discovery cohort. All discovery cohort repertoires had been generated using a single sequencing platform. Both class I and class II loci were covered by HLA typing, at four-digit resolution. The number of typed donors differed by locus: about 620-640 for A, B, C, DRB1 and DQB1; roughly 510 for DQA1; 600 to 610 for DPA1; and about 450 for DPB1. Roughly five DR-DQ haplotypes were handled as single units for association and clustering because linkage in the cohort was strong. Among a few hundred genotyped donors of the cohort, an average of around 240,000 unique TCR beta nucleotide sequences were sequenced per donor, roughly 18% of them non-productive.

The CDR3 holds 14 amino acids from the cysteine to the phenylalanine. The entry retains the CDR3 DNA only, 42 bases that are in frame from base 1. At the junction V is shortened by 1 base and J by 6 bases, with 12 bases in between. Looking up the germline V gene yields CDR1 MNHNS and CDR2 SASEGT. The cohort comprised more than 550 healthy bone marrow donors. Cohort members were all nominally healthy when sampled, although unrecorded immune exposures were likely present. The donor tested CMV seropositive and was one of the 289 seropositive cohort members. A peripheral blood sample was provided by each donor, and peripheral blood mononuclear cells were used for TCR beta sequencing. Genomic DNA was extracted from the blood cell samples with the Qiagen DNeasy Blood Extraction Kit. What the work shows at the level of the full study, not this receptor alone: The authors suggested that the approach could potentially be generalized to other disease states and immunological phenotypes. The sequencing pipeline was judged likely to have produced a cluster of highly shared sequence variants as a technical artifact. Sequencing depth was assumed to be roughly uniform across donors in the presence/absence analyses, though that assumption may not hold. Strong co-occurrence of HLA alleles, especially DR and DQ, made assigning TCR associations to individual alleles difficult. In vitro tests confirmed that a few of the cytomegalovirus-associated TCR beta chains recognize cytomegalovirus antigens. HLA typing was unavailable for some donors at each locus, so association tests used only the typed subset. A further reported finding was that TCR beta sequences accurately predicted the HLA-A and HLA-B alleles for most subjects in the first cohort. A later analysis reported that several top co-occurrence clusters appeared linked to parvovirus B19, influenza, CMV and Epstein-Barr virus. The study listed 164 TCR beta chains as associated with cytomegalovirus. The 87-base-pair reads could not distinguish some IMGT-functional V segments, including TRBV6-2 and TRBV6-3, so those segments were excluded. The classifier was reported to diagnose cytomegalovirus status with high specificity and sensitivity in both the original cohort and the validation cohort. V-gene and J-gene trimming of TCR beta chains was associated with a missense DCLRE1C variant in a later genetic analysis, and the association was replicated in an independent cohort. Linkage disequilibrium might explain the correlated functional status among segregating V segments, but an unknown experimental factor could not be excluded. A later genetic analysis reported fewer N-insertions in productive TCRs among donors in an Asian-associated ancestry cluster than the roughly 650-donor mean. The cohort was sequenced for TCR beta chains only, and without alpha or paired-chain data the features that could be detected were limited. In a later analysis, the rate of TCR association differed among HLA loci, with DRB1 alleles having the most associated TCRs and HLA-C alleles having the fewest. Most TCR sequences were seen in very few donors, while some public TCRs were found in many individuals. Approximately 18 rarely observed V segments, including chromosome 9 orphons, were excluded from the earlier analysis of almost 600 of the donors because counts were too low. Immune exposure information for the cohort was limited to CMV serostatus. Broadly in line with IMGT annotations, most TCR beta V segments showed up in productive rearrangements about 87% or about 30% of the time in an earlier analysis of 587 of the donors. In a later analysis, most CMV-associated TCR beta chains were found to appear HLA-restricted, with HLA associations seemingly driven largely by CMV exposure. In a later analysis, HLA-associated TCR beta chains showed more clonal expansion and lower generation probabilities than non-associated chains that were equally common. A later analysis associated about 18,000 TCR beta sequences with specific HLA alleles at a false discovery rate of 0.05.

Receptor libraries were prepared by the immunoSEQ multiplex PCR assay. The multiplex PCR relied on a mix of 60 forward primers for TCR Vbeta segments and 13 reverse primers for TCR Jbeta segments. Amplification of the CDR3 region of rearranged TCR beta genes was performed with a multiplex PCR assay on genomic DNA. The amplified TCR beta libraries were sequenced on the Illumina HiSeq System as 87-base-pair reads. Concerning the study's data processing: A later analysis tallied roughly 80 million unique TCR beta chains across the 700 or so repertoires, and around 12 million of those chains were shared by two or more donors. To remove PCR and sequencing errors, raw reads were error-corrected and collapsed into unique sequences using a nearest-neighbor algorithm that merged closely related sequences. V, D and J gene segments were assigned by aligning CDR3 sequences to IMGT reference sequences. For a sequence to be retained, at least a six-nucleotide match to both a V gene segment and a J gene segment was required. A rearrangement counted as productive if the CDR3 had no stop codons and remained in frame with V and J, and every other rearrangement counted as non-productive. Following IMGT convention, CDR3 was defined as the stretch from the second conserved V-encoded cysteine up to the conserved J-encoded phenylalanine. In an earlier analysis of more than 550 of the donors, sequences lacking an unambiguous match to a single V gene segment were excluded. In an earlier analysis of 500 to 750 of the donors, V segments were called functional above 56.7% productive rearrangements and were called segregating when the between-donor standard deviation exceeded 5%. A statistical classification framework was built for diagnosing cytomegalovirus status from the catalog of TCR beta chain sequences. V and J gene assignment, in a later analysis, came from comparing TCR nucleotide sequences with IMGT/GENE-DB human TR gene sequences. The TCRdist pipeline was used in a later analysis to assign CDR3 sequences and most-parsimonious VDJ recombination scenarios. A later analysis defined each TCR beta chain by its CDR3 amino acid sequence plus V-gene family, and excluded reads lacking a unique V-gene family. In a later analysis, 500 to 650 highly shared, low-generation-probability nucleotide sequences were removed to address suspected cross-contamination and a sequencing artifact. A later analysis calculated a clonal expansion index for each public chain from normalized within-repertoire ranks of inferred template counts. In a later analysis, generation probabilities were computed using a VDJ recombination model fitted to out-of-frame rearrangements, and the results were checked against IGoR. In a later analysis, TCR-TCR, TCR-HLA and TCR-CMV co-occurrence was scored with hypergeometric tests, and a repertoire-size bias correction was applied to TCR pairs. To estimate false discovery rates, a later analysis permuted the HLA or CMV assignments 20 times. A later analysis grouped co-occurring TCRs with DBSCAN, adding TCRdist sequence similarity when clustering within HLA-allele-positive subsets. For co-occurrence clustering, repertoires with fewer than 30,000 or more than 120,000 public chains were excluded, along with roughly 5 repertoires with anomalous nucleotide sharing. In its TCRdb copy, this immuneACCESS table keeps in-frame sequences only and misses some clones. Where compared with another copy, unresolved V genes explain less than half of these, and the others have no known cause. V and J calls plus clone size are reproduced from that table; the DNA served to infer D and trimming. The sample table contains about 180,000 clones; only one count was recorded for around 82% of them. The ten largest account for around 13% of the sample.

This receptor was taken from a woman between 50 and 59 years old in good health and CMV-seropositive. The chain is made from TRBV6-1 and TRBJ1-1; no confident D gene assignment can be made. Sequenced sample: PBMCs. CDR3 loop: CASSEVWVSAEAFF. The nucleotides read TGTGCCAGCAGTGAAGTGTGGGTTAGCGCTGAAGCTTTCTTT.